These 21 T cell receptor beta chains originate from one sample sequenced in a study of glioma-infiltrating T cells (dated by TCRdb to 2016 to 2017). Sequenced using an Illumina MiSeq. The iRepertoire nested amplicon-rescue multiplex PCR (arm-PCR) platform was used to amplify TCR alpha and beta CDR3 regions from RNA. TCRdb reran the public reads through fastp at Q25 and MiXCR, keeping productive beta chains. Rows with a matching CDR3 protein are joined into one entry that keeps the most common DNA and genes. Present in this sample are more than 350,000 distinct CDR3 sequences, roughly two fifths of which were seen just once. Clones ranked in the top ten supply around 12% of the sample. Input material: glioma tissue, nonneoplastic brain tissue, or PBMCs (not recorded which). All receptors come from a human donor with low-grade glioma or glioblastoma, undergoing nonglioma brain surgery, or in good health (not recorded which).

This clonotype was seen repeatedly, ten times or more. V and J are TRBV20-1 and TRBJ2-1, with 8 bases that match TRBD2. Trimming cost V 4 bases and J 4 bases; bases outside gene matches: 6. The CDR3 is made up of 14 amino acids. Germline CDR1 DFQATT, CDR2 SNEGSKA (reference sequence). CDR3 region: CSATGGSSYNEQFF. The CDR3 nucleotides are TGCAGTGCTACGGGAGGGTCCTCGTACAATGAGCAGTTCTTC.

This clonotype was seen only once. This chain connects TRBV20-1 to TRBJ2-5, with D possibly matching TRBD2 (6 bases). The ends were cut back, 6 bases at V and 5 bases at J, with 19 bases in the middle. The V gene's germline CDR1 is DFQATT and CDR2 SNEGSKA (reference sequence). The CDR3 runs to 14 residues. The CDR3 here is CSAPPPGRMETQYF. The DNA for the CDR3 is TGCAGTGCGCCCCCACCAGGGAGGATGGAGACCCAGTACTTC.

This clonotype was counted at least ten times. The chain is built from TRBV20-1 and TRBJ1-1; a weak D match, TRBD1 (6 bases). V lost 1 base and J lost 4, with 13 bases in between. The CDR3 runs to 14 residues. The V gene's germline CDR1 is DFQATT and CDR2 SNEGSKA (reference sequence). CDR3 DNA sequence: TGCAGTGCTAGAGTGGGGGGCTCGGGCACTGAAGCTTTCTTT. Amino acids: CSARVGGSGTEAFF.

The table lists this clonotype with many counts. This chain joins TRBV27 and TRBJ2-5; weak D call: TRBD1 (6 bases). The CDR3 consists of 15 residues. Germline CDR1 reads MNHEY; CDR2 reads SMNVEV (reference sequence). Trimming shortened V by 2 bases and J by 2 bases, and 12 bases separated the two germline ends. The CDR3 nucleotides read TGTGCCAGCAGTTTAATCGCAGGGGCGCAAGAGACCCAGTACTTC. Its translation is CASSLIAGAQETQYF.

This clonotype was seen only a few times. This rearrangement joins TRBV20-1 to TRBJ2-1; 9 positions agree with TRBD2. This CDR3 is 17 amino acids long. V lost 0 bases to trimming and J lost 3 bases; unmatched junction nucleotides: 9. Germline values: CDR1 DFQATT, CDR2 SNEGSKA (reference sequence). CDR3 coding DNA: TGCAGTGCTAGAGATCTTGTCCTAGCGGGGTACTACAATGAGCAGTTCTTC. It is translated as CSARDLVLAGYYNEQFF.

For this clonotype: Because it lacks the conserved phenylalanine or tryptophan at the end, this CDR3 is likely a read error. The chain has TRBV5-4 and TRBJ2-5, with TRBD2 identical over 11 bases. The CDR3 covers 16 residues. V lost 4 bases to trimming and J lost 2 bases; unmatched junction nucleotides: 7. The V gene's germline CDR1 is SGHNT and CDR2 YYREEE (reference sequence). CDR3 DNA: TGTGCCAGCAGCACGGGGGGACTAGCGGCACAAGAGACCCAGTACCTC. Protein sequence: CASSTGGLAAQETQYL.

V and J are TRBV12-3 or TRBV12-4 and TRBJ2-1; unclear D gene. Trimming stripped 9 bases from V and 9 bases from J, with 18 bases between. The CDR3 has 13 residues. In nucleotides, the CDR3 is TGTGCCAGTACACAAGGGCGTTTGGGTGAGCAGTTCTTC. Encoded protein: CASTQGRLGEQFF.

This clonotype showed up many times. The junction shows a germline mismatch at one end, possibly a read error. The chain recombines TRBV7-7 with TRBJ2-2, with a tentative D call TRBD2 (6 bases). This CDR3 has 16 amino acids. Per the germline V gene, CDR1 is SSHAT and CDR2 is FNYEAQ (reference sequence). This chain's CDR3 is CASSLRWASETGELFF. The CDR3 nucleotides read TGTGCTAGCAGCTTAAGATGGGCTAGCGAGACCGGGGAGCTGTTTTTT.

Details on this clonotype: This sequence may be a read error, since a much larger clone differs from it by one base. V gene TRBV27 combines with J gene TRBJ2-7, with D unresolved. This CDR3 region has 13 residues. Germline V gene lookup returns CDR1 MNHEY and CDR2 SMNVEV (reference sequence). The CDR3 spells CASSLSPRYGQYF. CDR3 coding DNA: TGTGCCAGCAGTTTATCGCCGAGGTACGGGCAGTACTTC.

V and J are TRBV19 and TRBJ1-5; D might be TRBD1 (5 bases). Germline values: CDR1 LNHDA, CDR2 SQIVND (reference sequence). Trimming shortened V by 4 bases and J by 5 bases, and 9 bases separated the two germline ends. There are 13 residues in the CDR3. CDR3 nucleotide sequence: TGTGCCAGTAGTACCCCGACAGATCAGCCCCAGCATTTT. This codes for CASSTPTDQPQHF.

This chain joins TRBV9 and TRBJ2-3; D gene unclear. With 4 bases removed from V and 0 bases from J, the gap between germline ends came to 18 bases. There are 17 residues in the CDR3. CDR1 and CDR2 (germline): SGDLS, YYNGEE. The DNA of the CDR3 is TGTGCCAGCAGCCCGCTCCCAGAAATATCTAGCACAGATACGCAGTATTTT. It yields the protein CASSPLPEISSTDTQYF. The full variable domain, in which reference TRBV9 and TRBJ2-3 provide the parts outside the CDR3, is DSGVTQTPKHLITATGQRVTLRCSPRSGDLSVYWYQQSLDQGLQFLIQYYNGEERAKGNILERFSAQQFPDLHSELNLSSLELGDSALYFCASSPLPEISSTDTQYFGPGTRLTVL.

The rearrangement links TRBV28 to TRBJ1-3, with a weak D call TRBD1 (6 bases). Between the trimmed V and J ends, which lost 8 bases and 0 bases, there was a span of 20 bases. Germline CDR1 is MDHEN and CDR2 is SYDVKM. The CDR3 runs 17 residues. The DNA of the CDR3 is TGTGCCAGCGCAACCGGGGGGGGGCTAGGCTCTGGAAACACCATATATTTT. It specifies CASATGGGLGSGNTIYF.

The gene calls are TRBV27 and TRBJ1-2; D is ambiguous. The CDR3 contains 17 residues. Germline CDR1 and CDR2: MNHEY and SMNVEV (reference sequence). V lost 6 bases to trimming and J lost 0 bases, with 20 bases between them. Here the CDR3 reads CASSLGLGASTNYGYTF. The CDR3 DNA reads as TGTGCCAGCAGCTTAGGTCTGGGCGCCTCGACTAACTATGGCTACACCTTC.

Only a few counts were recorded for this clonotype. The V call is TRBV12-3 or TRBV12-4, the J call TRBJ1-2, with D unresolved. The CDR3 contains 11 residues. Deletions cut 5 bases from V and 9 bases from J, with 10 bases between. CDR3 sequence (DNA): TGTGCCAGCAGTCAGCTAGGAAGCTACACCTTC. It is translated as CASSQLGSYTF.

As concerns this clonotype: One end of the junction fails to match germline, which may point to a read error. CDR3 bases: TGTGCCAGCAGTTTTGGTGGGGCAATTAACACTGAAGCTTCCTTT. It encodes CASSFGGAINTEASF. J is TRBJ1-1 and V is TRBV28; the D gene is possibly TRBD1 (5 bases). The CDR3 sequence is 15 residues long. The germline CDR1 and CDR2 sequences are MDHEN and SYDVKM.

This clonotype was observed a few times. The chain combines TRBV18 with TRBJ2-7; no reliable D call. The CDR3 is 15 residues long. V was cut by 2 bases and J by 2 bases, with 13 bases left in between. CDR1 is KGHSH and CDR2 is LQKENI in the germline V gene. Written as DNA, the CDR3 is TGTGCCAGCTCACCATTACGGAGCGTCACCTACGAGCAGTACTTC. It is translated as CASSPLRSVTYEQYF.

This clonotype was counted a few times. The chain employs TRBV20-1 and TRBJ2-3, with 9 bases that match TRBD1. This CDR3 contains 18 residues. V lost 6 bases and J lost 0; bases outside the gene matches: 16. Per the germline V gene, CDR1 is DFQATT and CDR2 is SNEGSKA (reference sequence). This CDR3 is CSAYIPRVTGGSTDTQYF. CDR3 nucleotides: TGCAGTGCATATATCCCCCGGGTGACAGGGGGAAGCACAGATACGCAGTATTTT.

The V gene is TRBV28, the J gene TRBJ1-1; weak D call: TRBD1 (5 bases). V was trimmed by 1 base and J by 5 bases, leaving 11 bases between them. CDR1 is MDHEN, CDR2 SYDVKM, per germline. CDR3 length: 14 amino acids. CDR3 nucleotides: TGTGCCAGCAGTTTATCCGGGGGTGAGACTGAAGCTTTCTTT. The encoded protein is CASSLSGGETEAFF.

Only a few counts were recorded for this clonotype. The rearrangement links TRBV12-3 or TRBV12-4 to TRBJ1-2, with D tentatively TRBD1 (5 bases). Trimming stripped 1 base from V and 4 bases from J, with 10 bases between. The CDR3 runs to 14 residues. Written as DNA, the CDR3 is TGTGCCAGCAGTTTAGTGGGGCCCGGCTATGGCTACACCTTC. This codes for CASSLVGPGYGYTF.

This chain uses TRBV5-1 with TRBJ1-2; D remains ambiguous. Germline CDR1 SGHRS, CDR2 YFSETQ. This CDR3 spans 14 amino acids. With 0 bases removed from V and 3 bases from J, the gap between germline ends came to 9 bases. DNA for the CDR3: TGCGCCAGCAGCTTGGCGAGTGGAGACTATGGCTACACCTTC. This encodes CASSLASGDYGYTF.

V gene TRBV7-9 combines with J gene TRBJ2-2; D ambiguous. V lost 0 bases, J lost 4 bases, and 9 bases lay in between. CDR1 and CDR2 from the germline V gene are SEHNR and FQNEAQ (reference sequence). CDR3 length: 15 amino acids. The chain's CDR3 is CASSLAPRGTGELFF. DNA for the CDR3: TGTGCCAGCAGCTTAGCACCCCGCGGCACCGGGGAGCTGTTTTTT. The full variable domain, in which reference TRBV7-9 and TRBJ2-2 provide the parts outside the CDR3, is DTGVSQNPRHKITKRGQNVTFRCDPISEHNRLYWYRQTLGQGPEFLTYFQNEAQLEKSRLLSDRFSAERPKGSFSTLEIQRTEQGDSAMYLCASSLAPRGTGELFFGEGSRLTVL.